These T cell receptor beta chains were read from a single sample in a study of CD8+CD57+ T cells in acquired aplastic anemia. TCRdb re-called the reads through MiXCR, storing one row per CDR3 protein. Of about 58,000 distinct CDR3 sequences in the sample, roughly three fifths were seen once. Sequences were obtained from sorted CD4+, CD8+, or CD8+CD57+ T cells (not recorded which) from PBMCs. These receptors were collected from a human donor with aplastic anemia. The CDR3 runs from the conserved cysteine through the conserved F or W. The order of the fields is J gene, clone size, V gene, D gene, CDR3 DNA, CDR3 protein. A D gene is named only where the DNA matches it firmly. Clone size is stated in some rows and not others, as once, few, many or a class when expanded.

J: TRBJ2-3
size: many
V: TRBV15
D: NA
DNA: TGTGCCACCGAAACTAGCCCCACAGATACGCAGTATTTT
CDR3: CATETSPTDTQYF

J: TRBJ2-3
size: many
V: TRBV12-3/TRBV12-4
D: TRBD1
DNA: TGTGCCAGCAACCCAACAGGGGTCACAGATACGCAGTATTTT
CDR3: CASNPTGVTDTQYF

J: TRBJ2-2
size: once
V: TRBV6-4
D: TRBD2
DNA: TGTGCCAGCAGTGACTCCACTAGCGGGCCCGGGGAGCTGTTTTTT
CDR3: CASSDSTSGPGELFF

J: TRBJ2-6
size: NA
V: TRBV19
D: NA
DNA: TGTGCCAGTAGTACTCCGGCTGGGGCCAACGTCCTGACTTTC
CDR3: CASSTPAGANVLTF

J: TRBJ1-5
size: many
V: TRBV19
D: NA
DNA: TGTGCCAGTAGTATTGACGTCGGGTCCCAGCCCCAGCATTTT
CDR3: CASSIDVGSQPQHF

J: TRBJ1-6
size: NA
V: TRBV20-1
D: TRBD1
DNA: TGCAGTGCTAGGGATCACAGGGGAGTTAATTCACCCCTCCACTTT
CDR3: CSARDHRGVNSPLHF

J: TRBJ2-3
size: many
V: TRBV11-1
D: TRBD2
DNA: TGTGCCAGCAGCCACCTACTAGCGGGGCTCACAGATACGCAGTATTTT
CDR3: CASSHLLAGLTDTQYF

J: TRBJ2-5
size: NA
V: TRBV25-1
D: NA
DNA: TGTGCCAGCACCCTATCCCAAGAGACCCAGTACTTC
CDR3: CASTLSQETQYF

J: TRBJ1-1
size: once
V: TRBV15
D: NA
DNA: TGTGCCACCAGCAGCGACTTTGGGGGCAGCCTGAACACTGAAGCTTTCTTT
CDR3: CATSSDFGGSLNTEAFF

J: TRBJ2-3
size: few
V: TRBV6-4
D: NA
DNA: TGTGCCAGCCGCCCCTATAAGGGGGACACAGATACGCAGTATTTT
CDR3: CASRPYKGDTDTQYF

J: TRBJ1-2
size: many
V: TRBV4-3
D: NA
DNA: TGCGCCAGCAGCCAAGATGGGGGTTCCTATGGCTACACCTTC
CDR3: CASSQDGGSYGYTF

J: TRBJ1-1
size: NA
V: TRBV12-3/TRBV12-4
D: NA
DNA: TGTGCCAGCAGTCTAGGGTGGGCAGGGGAGAACACTGAAGCCTTCTTT
CDR3: CASSLGWAGENTEAFF

J: TRBJ2-7
size: NA
V: TRBV19
D: TRBD1
DNA: TGTGCCAGTAGCAGAACAGGGGGACTCGAGCAGTACTTC
CDR3: CASSRTGGLEQYF

J: TRBJ2-7
size: NA
V: TRBV7-8
D: NA
DNA: TGTGCCAGCAGCTTAGAGGTGGCCTACGAGCAGTACTTC
CDR3: CASSLEVAYEQYF

J: TRBJ2-7
size: NA
V: TRBV20-1
D: TRBD1
DNA: TGCAGTGCTACCCCCGGGACAGGGATCCACGAGCAGTACTTC
CDR3: CSATPGTGIHEQYF

J: TRBJ1-5
size: many
V: TRBV20-1
D: NA
DNA: TGCAGTGCTATACCCAGGGCAGGCAATCAGCCCCAGCATTTT
CDR3: CSAIPRAGNQPQHF

J: TRBJ2-1
size: many
V: TRBV6-1
D: NA
DNA: TGTGCCAGCAGTCCTGGTGGGGAGGACAATGAGCAGTTCTTC
CDR3: CASSPGGEDNEQFF

J: TRBJ1-5
size: many
V: TRBV9
D: NA
DNA: TGTGCCAGCAGCGTAGGGCCCCAACTCGGCAATCAGCCCCAGCATTTT
CDR3: CASSVGPQLGNQPQHF

J: TRBJ2-5
size: NA
V: TRBV3-1
D: TRBD1
DNA: TGTGCCAGCAGCCAAGATTATGACAGGGGGTGGGAGACCCAGTACTTC
CDR3: CASSQDYDRGWETQYF

J: TRBJ1-2
size: once
V: TRBV7-9
D: NA
DNA: TGTGCCGGCAGCGCCGAAGGGTCATCGAACTATGGCTACACCTTC
CDR3: CAGSAEGSSNYGYTF

J: TRBJ1-4
size: NA
V: TRBV19
D: NA
DNA: TGTGCCAGTAGGCAGACACCGGTTGCTAATGAAAAACTGTTTTTT
CDR3: CASRQTPVANEKLFF

J: TRBJ2-3
size: NA
V: TRBV7-2
D: NA
DNA: TGTGCCAGCACGACCGGGTCTAGCACAGATACGCAGTATTTT
CDR3: CASTTGSSTDTQYF

J: TRBJ1-6
size: medium-sized
V: TRBV20-1
D: NA
DNA: TGCAGTGCTAGAGAAATGGCGGCAGGAGGTGACTCACCCCTCCACTTT
CDR3: CSAREMAAGGDSPLHF

J: TRBJ2-7
size: NA
V: TRBV7-2
D: TRBD2
DNA: TGTGCCAGCAGCTCAACGGGGGGAGCCTACGAGCAGTACTTC
CDR3: CASSSTGGAYEQYF

J: TRBJ1-1
size: NA
V: TRBV28
D: NA
DNA: TGTCCCAGCAGCCCTAAGGACCGAGACACTGAAGCTTTCTTT
CDR3: CPSSPKDRDTEAFF

J: TRBJ1-5
size: once
V: TRBV10-3
D: NA
DNA: TGTGCCATCACCTCGGACTCCAATCAGCCCCAGCATTTT
CDR3: CAITSDSNQPQHF

J: TRBJ1-2
size: many
V: TRBV27
D: NA
DNA: TGTGCCAGCAGTTTATCCAGGGAAGAGGGCTACACCTTC
CDR3: CASSLSREEGYTF

J: TRBJ2-1
size: NA
V: TRBV6-1
D: NA
DNA: TGTGCCAGCAGTCGCGCGGGAACCTCCTACAATGAGCAGTTCTTC
CDR3: CASSRAGTSYNEQFF

J: TRBJ2-1
size: NA
V: TRBV3-1
D: NA
DNA: TGTGCCACCAGCAGGTCCTCTGAAGGGGCTAGTTTTCAGTTCTTC
CDR3: CATSRSSEGASFQFF

J: TRBJ1-1
size: many
V: TRBV4-2
D: NA
DNA: TGTGCCAGCAGCCGGGCAGGGAGGCGGGGGAACACTGAAGCTTTCTTT
CDR3: CASSRAGRRGNTEAFF

J: TRBJ2-5
size: medium-sized
V: TRBV10-3
D: NA
DNA: TGTGCCATTAGAGAGTGGAGGGAGGAGACCCAGTACTTC
CDR3: CAIREWREETQYF

J: TRBJ2-1
size: NA
V: TRBV25-1
D: TRBD1
DNA: TGTGCCAGCCTTTCCGACAGGGTGATCGGCGATGAGCAGTTCTTC
CDR3: CASLSDRVIGDEQFF

J: TRBJ2-5
size: few
V: TRBV5-5
D: TRBD1
DNA: TGTGCCAGCAGCTTTCGGACAGGGGGTCGAGAGACCCAGTACTTC
CDR3: CASSFRTGGRETQYF

J: TRBJ2-5
size: few
V: TRBV15
D: NA
DNA: TGTGCCACCAGCAGAGTTAGAAGAATGGAGACCCAGTACTTC
CDR3: CATSRVRRMETQYF

J: TRBJ1-1
size: many
V: TRBV4-2
D: NA
DNA: TGTGCCAGCAGCCTGGGACCGTACACTGAAGCTTTCTTT
CDR3: CASSLGPYTEAFF

J: TRBJ2-7
size: NA
V: TRBV2
D: NA
DNA: TGTGCCACCAGTGATTTGACGACAAACTACGAGCAGTACTTC
CDR3: CATSDLTTNYEQYF

J: TRBJ2-7
size: many
V: TRBV3-2
D: NA
DNA: TGTGCCAGCAGCCAACCAGAGGGAGGCGAGCAGTACTTC
CDR3: CASSQPEGGEQYF

J: TRBJ2-1
size: NA
V: TRBV7-8
D: NA
DNA: TGTGCCAGCAGCCCGGAACCGGGATCTGACAATGAGCAGTTCTTC
CDR3: CASSPEPGSDNEQFF

J: TRBJ2-1
size: NA
V: TRBV15
D: TRBD2
DNA: TGTGCCACCACTACCTCTTTAGCGGGAGTGGATGTGCAGTTCTTC
CDR3: CATTTSLAGVDVQFF

J: TRBJ1-5
size: NA
V: TRBV12-3/TRBV12-4
D: NA
DNA: TGTGCCAGCAACTCCGGACAGATACTTAGCAATCAGCCCCAGCATTTT
CDR3: CASNSGQILSNQPQHF

J: TRBJ2-7
size: NA
V: TRBV24-1
D: TRBD1
DNA: TGTGCCACCAGTGATTTGGCAAGCACCTTAGGGACAGGGGGCATTTACGAGCAGTACTTC
CDR3: CATSDLASTLGTGGIYEQYF

J: TRBJ1-2
size: many
V: TRBV3-1
D: TRBD1
DNA: TGTGCCAGCAGCCCTTCCCGCAATCAGGGGGCGCGATGGTTGAATGGCTACACCTTC
CDR3: CASSPSRNQGARWLNGYTF

J: TRBJ2-4
size: few
V: TRBV4-3
D: NA
DNA: TGCGCCAGCAGCCAAGATAGGGTAGCCAAAAACATTCAGTACTTC
CDR3: CASSQDRVAKNIQYF

J: TRBJ2-1
size: many
V: TRBV29-1
D: NA
DNA: TGCAGCGTTGAAGATCTAGAGGGGTACTACAATGAGCAGTTCTTC
CDR3: CSVEDLEGYYNEQFF

J: TRBJ2-5
size: many
V: TRBV6-2/TRBV6-3
D: TRBD2
DNA: TGTGCCAGCAGTTACCCGACTAGCGGGCAAGAGACCCAGTACTTC
CDR3: CASSYPTSGQETQYF

J: TRBJ2-5
size: once
V: TRBV7-8
D: NA
DNA: TGTGCCAGCAGCCCCAGTGACTTGGGGATTCAAGAGACCCAGTACTTC
CDR3: CASSPSDLGIQETQYF